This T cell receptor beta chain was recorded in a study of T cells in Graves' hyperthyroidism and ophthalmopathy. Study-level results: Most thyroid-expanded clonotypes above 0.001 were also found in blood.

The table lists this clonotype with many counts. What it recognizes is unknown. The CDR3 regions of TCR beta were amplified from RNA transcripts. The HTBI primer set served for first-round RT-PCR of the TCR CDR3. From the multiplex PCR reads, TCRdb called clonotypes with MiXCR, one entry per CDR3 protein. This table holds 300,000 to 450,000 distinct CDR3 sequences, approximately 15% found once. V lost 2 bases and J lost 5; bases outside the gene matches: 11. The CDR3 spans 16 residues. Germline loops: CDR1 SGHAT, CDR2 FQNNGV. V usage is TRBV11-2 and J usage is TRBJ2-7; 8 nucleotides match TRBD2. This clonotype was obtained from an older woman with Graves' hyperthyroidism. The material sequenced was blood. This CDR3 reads CASSLTLSGTLDEQYF. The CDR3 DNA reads TGTGCCAGCAGCTTAACGCTTAGCGGGACTTTGGACGAGCAGTACTTC. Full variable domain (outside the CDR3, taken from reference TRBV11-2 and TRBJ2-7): EAGVAQSPRYKIIEKRQSVAFWCNPISGHATLYWYQQILGQGPKLLIQFQNNGVVDDSQLPKDRFSAERLKGVDSTLKIQPAKLEDSAVYLCASSLTLSGTLDEQYFGPGTRLTVT.